This record covers a single T cell receptor beta chain. Germline V lookup: CDR1 SGHRS, CDR2 YFSETQ. The CDR3 runs to 14 residues. V shed 4 bases, J shed 1 base, and the junction held 3 bases outside the gene matches. Reverse transcription used roughly 0.5 to 1 ug RNA and random hexamers. An immunoSEQ multiplex PCR amplified TCR beta CDR3 over 54 Vbeta and 13 Jbeta. TCRdb re-derived calls from the immunoSEQ multiplex PCR reads in MiXCR, one entry per CDR3 protein. This sample has around 140,000 distinct CDR3 sequences; approximately 95% occur once, and the top ten carry 0.13% to 0.15%. This entry comes from a study of CD8 T cells in Susac syndrome.

Sequencing used CD4+ T cells from PBMCs. J is TRBJ2-3 and V is TRBV5-1, with 7 bases that match TRBD1. This sequence originates from a human donor with Susac syndrome. The CDR3 loop reads CASSVDRGTDTQYF. Here the CDR3 DNA reads TGCGCCAGCAGCGTCGACAGGGGCACAGATACGCAGTATTTT.